This T cell receptor (beta chain) was observed in a study of blood T cell repertoires in COVID-19. This clone was seen more than once but under ten times. Only in-frame clones appear in the TCRdb table, and some are missing; sequencing was by immunoSEQ multiplex PCR. The data contain approximately 77,000 clones, roughly 89% of them singletons. CDR1 is KGHDR and CDR2 is SFDVKD in the germline V gene. V trimming: 1 base; J trimming: 5 bases; junction bases outside the gene matches: 3. The length of the CDR3 is 16 residues. The receptor was isolated from a man aged 50-60 years with active COVID-19. The chain employs TRBV24-1 and TRBJ2-2; 10 bases are a match to TRBD2. Sequencing used peripheral blood. CDR3 region: CATSDLAGGPTGELFF. CDR3 sequence (DNA): TGTGCCACCAGTGATTTAGCGGGGGGGCCTACCGGGGAGCTGTTTTTT.